The rows below give T cell receptor beta chains drawn from one sample of a study of blood T cell repertoires in COVID-19. Some clones are missing from TCRdb's copy, which holds only in-frame ones; the method was immunoSEQ multiplex PCR. The sample has about 480,000 clones; 70% to 90% are singletons. The source material was PBMCs or T cells enriched from blood (not recorded which). The receptors here all came from a middle-aged woman who had recovered from COVID-19. CDR3s leave out the opening cysteine and the closing phenylalanine or tryptophan.

V gene,J gene,CDR3 protein
TRBV4-2,TRBJ2-5,ASSQGGSGDERETQY
TRBV9,TRBJ2-1,ASSVSAGGVGEQF
TRBV6-5,TRBJ2-7,ASSYSRLAGTYEQY
TRBV27,TRBJ1-2,ASSSKTGGYGYT
TRBV4-2,TRBJ2-2,ASSQGFAPLAGNRTGELF
TRBV3-1/TRBV3-2,TRBJ2-1,ASSQNPRQEQF
TRBV5-1,TRBJ2-3,ASSLASESTDTQY
TRBV6-1,TRBJ1-5,ASSERGGGQPQH
TRBV10-3,TRBJ2-7,AISEAAGVPTYEQY
TRBV27,TRBJ2-7,ASGTPPYEQY
TRBV3-1/TRBV3-2,TRBJ2-3,ASSPYASLSGTDTQY
TRBV28,TRBJ2-5,ASSLGGRRNQETQY
TRBV19,TRBJ1-2,ASSYRGDYGYT
TRBV24-1,TRBJ1-2,ATSGTGADYGYT
TRBV11-2,TRBJ1-6,ASSPGQGGNSPLH
TRBV7-2,TRBJ2-5,ASSLGLLAVQETQY
TRBV5-1,TRBJ2-2,ASSSPTGALTTGELF
TRBV5-1,TRBJ1-3,ASSLGQGTGNTIY
TRBV19,TRBJ1-2,ASRQGGNYGYT
TRBV5-1,TRBJ2-1,ASRGVDNEQF
TRBV2,TRBJ1-5,ASSDRGIGQPQH
TRBV19,TRBJ2-5,ASSPRLAEYQETQY
TRBV6-5,TRBJ1-2,ASTPAAVKRALW
TRBV6-4,TRBJ2-1,ASQDSSYNEQF
TRBV5-1,TRBJ2-1,ASSSGRTSGGLYNEQF
TRBV9,TRBJ1-2,ASSVDTTHRGYT
TRBV3-1/TRBV3-2,TRBJ2-7,ASSRGQILEQY
TRBV5-1,TRBJ2-2,ASSSGRQPTPDTGELF
TRBV4-3,TRBJ2-3,ASSQTSGRFFTDTQY
TRBV19,TRBJ2-7,ASSLGTAGNEQY
TRBV3-1/TRBV3-2,TRBJ2-2,ASSQGGGTGELF
TRBV3-1/TRBV3-2,TRBJ2-7,ASSKAGASYEQY
TRBV5-1,TRBJ2-2,ASSLVQSGTGELF
TRBV7-2,TRBJ2-5,ASSQGAGKLETQY
TRBV28,TRBJ1-1,ASSLVQGTEAF
TRBV19,TRBJ2-2,ASSITTGPGELF
TRBV19,TRBJ1-5,ASSDPREKWQQPQH
TRBV10-1,TRBJ2-3,ASSAWRGSTDTQY
TRBV9,TRBJ2-7,ASSPVIAGGRDEQY
TRBV6-2/TRBV6-3,TRBJ1-1,ASSYRAGVGTEAF
TRBV6-6,TRBJ2-7,ASSHNGQSYEQY
TRBV6-2/TRBV6-3,TRBJ2-3,ASSYQAVKGTQY
TRBV20-1,TRBJ1-6,SASAFLGQGDNSPLH
TRBV27,TRBJ2-7,ASSPGTGYGEASYEQY
TRBV4-1,TRBJ1-2,ASSLLQGALGYGYT
TRBV3-1/TRBV3-2,TRBJ1-1,ASSPGTYKLAF
TRBV6-2/TRBV6-3,TRBJ2-1,ASSYSIETSGRIEDEQF
TRBV27,TRBJ1-5,ASSNGPTGASNQPQH
TRBV7-2,TRBJ1-3,ASSPRTGGNTIY
TRBV4-3,TRBJ2-2,ASSQDQGQGAWELF
TRBV27,TRBJ1-5,ASSLRGVGQGLDNQPQH
TRBV19,TRBJ1-4,ASREAWNEKLF
TRBV19,TRBJ2-1,ASSPQDRRFLGSYNEQF